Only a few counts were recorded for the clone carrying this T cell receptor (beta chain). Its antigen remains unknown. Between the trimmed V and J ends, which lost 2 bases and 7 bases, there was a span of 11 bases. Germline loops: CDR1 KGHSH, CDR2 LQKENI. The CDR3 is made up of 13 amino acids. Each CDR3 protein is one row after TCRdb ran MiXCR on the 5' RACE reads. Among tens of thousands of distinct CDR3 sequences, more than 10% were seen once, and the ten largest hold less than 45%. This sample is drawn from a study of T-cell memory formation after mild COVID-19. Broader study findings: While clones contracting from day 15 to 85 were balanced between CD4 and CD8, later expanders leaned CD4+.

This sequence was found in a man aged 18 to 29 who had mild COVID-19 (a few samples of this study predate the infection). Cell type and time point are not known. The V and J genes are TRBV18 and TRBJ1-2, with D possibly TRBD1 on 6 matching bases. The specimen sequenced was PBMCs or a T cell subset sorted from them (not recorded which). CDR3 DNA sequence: TGTGCCAGCTCACCAGGGGGGGCTGGTGGCTACACCTTC. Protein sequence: CASSPGGAGGYTF.